Sequencing of this T cell receptor beta chain was carried out in a study of CD8 T cells in ankylosing spondylitis. General study results and limits: Roughly 8 highly homologous variants formed a TCR beta motif that appeared characteristic of ankylosing spondylitis blood.

V shed 5 bases, J shed 5 bases, and the junction held 9 bases outside the gene matches. The CDR3 consists of 15 residues. TCRdb used MiXCR to reprocess the 5' RACE reads, holding one entry per CDR3 protein. The table includes hundreds of thousands of distinct CDR3 sequences, 10% to 15% detected once. This clonotype appeared many times. Its antigen remains unknown. This sequence originates from a male donor with ankylosing spondylitis. The sequencing input was blood, either unsorted or a sorted T cell fraction (not recorded which). V is TRBV12-3 or TRBV12-4 and J is TRBJ1-5; 7 bases are shared with TRBD1. The CDR3 here is CASSEGTDLHQPQHF. In nucleotides, the CDR3 is TGTGCCAGCAGTGAAGGGACAGATTTACATCAGCCCCAGCATTTT.